The rows below give T cell receptor beta chains drawn from one sample of a study of shared clonotypes between healthy human individuals. TCRdb's table, derived via immunoSEQ multiplex PCR, lists solely in-frame clones and lacks some. This table holds about 1,500,000 clones, roughly 96% found once. The sample taken for sequencing was naive CD4+ T cells sorted from blood. Source of these receptors: a man aged 25 to 40 in good health. Each CDR3 is given with its conserved first and last residue. The D gene is left open where the match is weak. Size tells how often a clone was seen (once, few, many) or the class of an expanded clone, and some rows leave it out.

d_call j_call v_call clone_size cdr3_nt cdr3_aa
TRBD1 TRBJ1-1 TRBV30 NA TGTGCCTGGTGGACAGGGAATGGGAAAGCTTTCTTT CAWWTGNGKAFF
NA TRBJ2-1 TRBV6-1 NA TGTGCCAGCAGTGATCTTAACCCCAGCTCCTACAATGAGCAGTTCTTC CASSDLNPSSYNEQFF
NA TRBJ2-7 TRBV6-1 NA TGTGCCAGCAGGCCCGCCAGCTCCTACGAGCAGTACTTC CASRPASSYEQYF
NA TRBJ2-5 TRBV7-9 NA TGTGCCAGCAGCCGGAGGGAAACGGAGACCCAGTACTTC CASSRRETETQYF
TRBD2 TRBJ2-7 TRBV11-2 NA TGTGCCAGCAGCTTATTTAACAGCGGGAGCAATCACGAGCAGTACTTC CASSLFNSGSNHEQYF
NA TRBJ1-5 TRBV28 once TGTGCCAGCAGTCCTCAGGGGCATAGCAATCAGCCCCAGCATTTT CASSPQGHSNQPQHF
TRBD2 TRBJ2-1 TRBV6-6 NA TGTGCCTCCAACCCTAGCCTAGCGGGGGGATACAATGAGCAGTTCTTC CASNPSLAGGYNEQFF
TRBD2 TRBJ2-1 TRBV15 NA TGTGCCACCAGCAGAGGGGGGACTAGCTCCAATGAGCAGTTCTTC CATSRGGTSSNEQFF
NA TRBJ1-1 TRBV6-5 NA TGTGCCAGCAGTTACTCGGTAGGGGCGGACACTGAAGCTTTCTTT CASSYSVGADTEAFF
TRBD2 TRBJ2-7 TRBV28 NA TGTGCCAGCAGGGGAGGGGAGGGCCGATTTTCCGAGCAGTACTTC CASRGGEGRFSEQYF
TRBD2 TRBJ2-5 TRBV20-1 NA TGCAGTGCTACTAGCGGGACCCAGTACTTC CSATSGTQYF
TRBD1 TRBJ1-4 TRBV29-1 NA TGCAGCGTTGAGGGGACAGATGATGAAAAACTGTTTTTT CSVEGTDDEKLFF
TRBD1 TRBJ1-2 TRBV28 NA TGTGCCAGCAGTTTAGGTAGCAGGGGGGTGGACTATGGCTACACCTTC CASSLGSRGVDYGYTF
TRBD1 TRBJ1-1 TRBV6-6 NA TGTGCCAGCAGTTACGACAGGGTGAACACTGAAGCTTTCTTT CASSYDRVNTEAFF
TRBD1 TRBJ1-2 TRBV19 NA TGTGCCAGTAGACCGCGGACAGGGGGCATAAACTATGGCTACACCTTC CASRPRTGGINYGYTF
NA TRBJ2-3 TRBV6-1 NA TGTGCCAGCAGTGCTGGGGTGGATACGCAGTATTTT CASSAGVDTQYF
NA TRBJ2-3 TRBV7-2 NA TGTGCCAGCAGCTTAGGTGCCTTTCTGCAGTATTTT CASSLGAFLQYF
NA TRBJ2-3 TRBV19 NA TGTGCCTGCTCCCGGAGGGGCGATAAAACAGTCTTCACAGATACGCAGTATTTT CACSRRGDKTVFTDTQYF
NA TRBJ2-5 TRBV7-9 NA TGTGCCAGCAGCTTTGCGAGGAGGGAGACCCAGTACTTC CASSFARRETQYF
NA TRBJ2-7 TRBV7-2 NA TGTGCCAGCAGCTCTGGCGGAGAGCAGTACTTC CASSSGGEQYF
NA TRBJ2-5 TRBV4-1 few TGCGCCAGCAGCCAAGTCGGCCGCCAAGAGACCCAGTACTTC CASSQVGRQETQYF
TRBD1 TRBJ2-4 TRBV5-1 NA TGCGCCAGCAGCTTGGAGGGGGCGAGCAAAAACATTCAGTACTTC CASSLEGASKNIQYF
NA TRBJ1-3 TRBV9 NA TGTGCCAGCAGCGTAGTGGGGTCCTCTGGAAACACCATATATTTT CASSVVGSSGNTIYF
TRBD2 TRBJ2-5 TRBV5-4 NA TGTGCCAGCAGCGCGGGGGGCAGGGTGGGAGAGACCCAGTACTTC CASSAGGRVGETQYF
NA TRBJ1-1 TRBV28 NA TGTGCCAGCAGTTTAAGGGGGTTAGTCACTGAAGCTTTCTTT CASSLRGLVTEAFF
TRBD2 TRBJ2-7 TRBV5-1 NA TGCGCCAGCAGTGGGACTAGCGGGTTCTACGAGCAGTACTTC CASSGTSGFYEQYF
NA TRBJ1-1 TRBV6-5 NA TGTGCCAGCAGTTATTATCTCGACACTGAAGCTTTCTTT CASSYYLDTEAFF
TRBD1 TRBJ2-7 TRBV7-9 NA TGTGCCAGCAGCTTACCCCAGGGGGTAAACGAGCAGTACTTC CASSLPQGVNEQYF
TRBD2 TRBJ2-3 TRBV7-9 NA TGTGCCAGCAGCCGACTAGCCCCAGGCACAGATACGCAGTATTTT CASSRLAPGTDTQYF
NA TRBJ2-7 TRBV2 once TGTGCCAGCAGGGACCGGCAGGGGATTCTCGAGCAGTACTTC CASRDRQGILEQYF
TRBD2 TRBJ2-1 TRBV7-2 NA TGTGCCAGCAGCTTAGAGGGACTATCCTACAATGAGCAGTTCTTC CASSLEGLSYNEQFF
TRBD2 TRBJ2-6 TRBV7-2 NA TGTGCCAACCCCGGGACTAGCGGCTCTGGGGCCAACGTCCTGACTTTC CANPGTSGSGANVLTF
NA TRBJ2-1 TRBV6-5 NA TGTGCCAGCAGTTACGTCAAGGGACACAATGAGCAGTTCTTC CASSYVKGHNEQFF
NA TRBJ1-2 TRBV28 NA TGTGCCAGCAGTTTAACAGGGTATGGCTACACCTTC CASSLTGYGYTF
NA TRBJ2-1 TRBV5-1 NA TGCGCCAGCCACAACTCCATAGATTACTCCTACAATGAGCAGTTCTTC CASHNSIDYSYNEQFF
NA TRBJ2-7 TRBV7-2 NA TGTGCCAGCAGCTTCGCGGGGGCCTCGAAGCCCGAGCAGTACTTC CASSFAGASKPEQYF
TRBD1 TRBJ1-2 TRBV10-2 NA TGCGCCAGCAATCCCCGGGACAGGGAGAGCTATGGCTACACCTTC CASNPRDRESYGYTF
NA TRBJ2-3 TRBV5-6 NA TGTGCCAGCAGAACTGAGGGTCGGCGCAGCACAGATACGCAGTATTTT CASRTEGRRSTDTQYF
TRBD1 TRBJ2-7 TRBV11-3 NA TGTGCCAGCAGCGCGGACAGGGGCCCCAGGGCGGGGGAGCAGTACTTC CASSADRGPRAGEQYF
NA TRBJ2-1 TRBV7-2 NA TGTGCCAGCGCGAAGGAGTTCTCCTACAATGAGCAGTTCTTC CASAKEFSYNEQFF
TRBD1 TRBJ2-4 TRBV2 NA TGTGCCAGCAGCTTCCGGGACAGGGTCAGGGAAAACATTCAGTACTTC CASSFRDRVRENIQYF
TRBD2 TRBJ2-7 TRBV5-1 NA TGCGCCAGCAGCTTGAGGCTAGCGGGAGAAGGCGAGCAGTACTTC CASSLRLAGEGEQYF
TRBD2 TRBJ2-1 TRBV29-1 once TGCAGCGTTGCCCAGCGGGAAGTCAATGAGCAGTTCTTC CSVAQREVNEQFF
NA TRBJ2-1 TRBV18 NA TGTGCCAGCTCACCACGAGACAGGTCCTACAATGAGCAGTTCTTC CASSPRDRSYNEQFF
NA TRBJ2-2 TRBV2 NA TGTGCCAGCATGTCCCCGGAAAGCTACACCGGGGAGCTGTTTTTT CASMSPESYTGELFF
NA TRBJ1-2 TRBV7-9 NA TGTGCCAGCAGCTTAACAACCTTGTCGCAGAACTATGGCTACACCTTC CASSLTTLSQNYGYTF
NA TRBJ2-5 TRBV9 NA TGTGCCAGCAGCGTAGTGGCCAGCGGCCAAGAGACCCAGTACTTC CASSVVASGQETQYF
NA TRBJ2-7 TRBV28 once TGTGCCAGCAGTTTACAGGGCCCCTACGAGCAGTACTTC CASSLQGPYEQYF
NA TRBJ2-5 TRBV6-6 NA TGTGCCAGCAGTTACTCGCCGCAGGGTGCGGGAGAGACCCAGTACTTC CASSYSPQGAGETQYF
NA TRBJ2-7 TRBV28 NA TGTGCCAGCAGTTTTAGTGGCAGGGTGTACGACGAGCAGTACTTC CASSFSGRVYDEQYF
TRBD2 TRBJ2-1 TRBV5-4 once TGTGCCAGCTACCGGGGCTCCCCTGGAACGGGACTAGTGCATGAGCAGTTCTTC CASYRGSPGTGLVHEQFF
TRBD2 TRBJ2-1 TRBV10-3 NA TGTGCCATCAGTGAGTTACTAGCGGGTTACAATGAGCAGTTCTTC CAISELLAGYNEQFF
NA TRBJ1-1 TRBV15 NA TGTGCCACCAGCGCCCGGAGGGAGGGGAACACTGAAGCTTTCTTT CATSARREGNTEAFF
NA TRBJ2-3 TRBV18 few TGTGCCAGCTCACCGAAGGATACGCAGTATTTT CASSPKDTQYF
TRBD2 TRBJ2-3 TRBV7-9 NA TGTGCCAGCAGCCTAGGGACTAGCGAAAGCACAGATACGCAGTATTTT CASSLGTSESTDTQYF
NA TRBJ2-2 TRBV27 NA TGTGCCAGCAGTTTTGGTCAGGGGAACACCGGGGAGCTGTTTTTT CASSFGQGNTGELFF
TRBD2 TRBJ2-2 TRBV4-3 NA TGCGCCAGCAGCTCCCAGACTAGCGGAACCGGGGAGCTGTTTTTT CASSSQTSGTGELFF
NA TRBJ2-7 TRBV6-5 once TGTGCCAGCAGAGCAGACAGGTTTAGCTCCTACGAGCAGTACTTC CASRADRFSSYEQYF